Listed below are T cell receptor beta chains from one sample, sequenced in a study of blood T cell repertoires in COVID-19. Using immunoSEQ multiplex PCR, the repertoire was profiled, and TCRdb retains in-frame clones only, with some absent. The sample lists roughly 190,000 clones; 84% were seen once. Sequencing was performed on peripheral blood. The receptors stem from a woman in her 70s with active or convalescent COVID-19. The CDR3 runs from the conserved cysteine through the conserved F or W. The D gene is left open where the match is weak.

CDR3aa	v_gene	d_gene	j_gene
CASSLTGHGQYF	TRBV5-5	NA	TRBJ2-7
CASSWRDRGLGEQYF	TRBV5-1	TRBD1	TRBJ2-7
CASSIDLETSDTDTQYF	TRBV19	TRBD2	TRBJ2-3
CASSVPEGTDSGNTIYF	TRBV5-1	TRBD1	TRBJ1-3
CATYRDRGQNEQFF	TRBV10-3	TRBD1	TRBJ2-1
CASSDRSSMNTEAFF	TRBV5-1	NA	TRBJ1-1
CASSGPGQGVSSTDTQYF	TRBV6-1	TRBD1	TRBJ2-3
CASSIRPDQAGELFF	TRBV11-3	NA	TRBJ2-2
CASSPEEGGVYGYTF	TRBV18	NA	TRBJ1-2
CASSSKAGNSNQPQHF	TRBV6-5	NA	TRBJ1-5
CATGRGGTDTQYF	TRBV24-1	NA	TRBJ2-3
CASSQEGKGTYEQYF	TRBV4-1	NA	TRBJ2-7
CASSISGGSSYEQYF	TRBV19	TRBD2	TRBJ2-7
CASRLEQDRGPNSYNEQFF	TRBV21-1	NA	TRBJ2-1
CASSPLASYNEQFF	TRBV5-1	NA	TRBJ2-1
CASKSGFRGSPYLYGYTF	TRBV19	NA	TRBJ1-2
CASSFGGHSNGEQFF	TRBV5-1	NA	TRBJ2-1
CASKTGPRQQDF	TRBV28	TRBD1	TRBJ1-5
CASSQPPWRSNEQFF	TRBV3-1/TRBV3-2	NA	TRBJ2-1
CASSQILRLAGDEQFF	TRBV4-1	TRBD2	TRBJ2-1
CASSIEPGQLNTEAFF	TRBV19	TRBD1	TRBJ1-1
CASSPGFGPHHEQFF	TRBV7-7	NA	TRBJ2-1
CASQGWYNEQFF	TRBV12-3/TRBV12-4	NA	TRBJ2-1
CASSLERQGEGYTF	TRBV11-2	TRBD1	TRBJ1-2
CASRDSSGANVLTF	TRBV25-1	NA	TRBJ2-6
CASSARTGMRGPTNEKLFF	TRBV27	TRBD1	TRBJ1-4
CASSTRDRAEKLFF	TRBV9	TRBD1	TRBJ1-4
CSAGWDRGGGTQYF	TRBV29-1	TRBD1	TRBJ2-5
CASSLQGMNTEAFF	TRBV19	TRBD1	TRBJ1-1
CASSWQGGGNTIYF	TRBV28	NA	TRBJ1-3
CASSKAQREGETQYF	TRBV21-1	NA	TRBJ2-5
CASSVPLTGVNEQYF	TRBV2	TRBD1	TRBJ2-7
CASKLAGGHDEQYF	TRBV19	TRBD2	TRBJ2-7
CASGIAGPDTQYF	TRBV3-1/TRBV3-2	TRBD2	TRBJ2-3
CASSCPQRGGGQYQPQHF	TRBV7-9	NA	TRBJ1-5
CSARELEEQFF	TRBV20-1	NA	TRBJ2-1
CASSLGTGVTGELFF	TRBV5-1	NA	TRBJ2-2
CASSRQSSEAFF	TRBV6-6	NA	TRBJ1-1
CASSLIVLAGGGETQYF	TRBV11-2	TRBD2	TRBJ2-5
CASSRAGTGYGYTF	TRBV4-1	TRBD1	TRBJ1-2
CASSPLANTGELFF	TRBV18	NA	TRBJ2-2
CASSQVLRGEKLFF	TRBV4-1	NA	TRBJ1-4
CASTEGFFRDRVNYGYTF	TRBV2	TRBD1	TRBJ1-2
CASTSEGAFYNEQFF	TRBV5-1	NA	TRBJ2-1
CASSPGQGVTYEQYF	TRBV5-1	TRBD1	TRBJ2-7
CASSLGGAYNEQFF	TRBV5-1	NA	TRBJ2-1
CASSPRTGIEQYF	TRBV12-3/TRBV12-4	TRBD1	TRBJ2-7
CASSGTGRSYEQYF	TRBV6-4	TRBD1	TRBJ2-7
CASSPRSDPTSSYEQYF	TRBV18	NA	TRBJ2-7
CASSLDRGQGQPQHF	TRBV5-6	TRBD1	TRBJ1-5
CASSSQDSLHGYTF	TRBV11-2	NA	TRBJ1-2
CASSLESTDTQYF	TRBV7-3	NA	TRBJ2-3
CASSLKSNQPQHF	TRBV3-1/TRBV3-2	NA	TRBJ1-5
CASSYIRRGVYQETQYF	TRBV6-2/TRBV6-3	NA	TRBJ2-5